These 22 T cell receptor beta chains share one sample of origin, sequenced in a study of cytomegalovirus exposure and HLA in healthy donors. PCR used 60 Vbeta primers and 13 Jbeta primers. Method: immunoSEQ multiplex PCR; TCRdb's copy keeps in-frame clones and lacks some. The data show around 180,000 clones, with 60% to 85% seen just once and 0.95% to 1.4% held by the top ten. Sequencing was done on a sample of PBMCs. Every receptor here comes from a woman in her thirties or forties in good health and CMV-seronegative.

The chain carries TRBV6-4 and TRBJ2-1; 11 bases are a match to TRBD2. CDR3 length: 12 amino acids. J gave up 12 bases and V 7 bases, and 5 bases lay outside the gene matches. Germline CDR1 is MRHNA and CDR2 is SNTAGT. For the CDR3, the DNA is TGTGCCAGCAAACCGGGACTAGCGGCGCAGTTCTTC. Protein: CASKPGLAAQFF.

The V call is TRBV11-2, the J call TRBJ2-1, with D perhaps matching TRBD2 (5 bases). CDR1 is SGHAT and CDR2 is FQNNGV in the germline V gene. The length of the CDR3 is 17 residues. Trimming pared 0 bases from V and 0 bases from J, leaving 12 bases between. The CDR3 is CASSLDLGSGSYNEQFF. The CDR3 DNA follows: TGTGCCAGCAGCTTAGATCTTGGCAGCGGCTCCTACAATGAGCAGTTCTTC.

In DNA, the CDR3 is TGCGCCAGCAGCCAAGAGTGGCAGGGTGAATTAGGCTACACCTTC. This translates into CASSQEWQGELGYTF. This chain uses TRBV4-3 with TRBJ1-2, with a weak D call TRBD1 (5 bases). The CDR3 extends over 15 amino acids. V was trimmed by 0 bases and J by 8 bases, leaving 16 bases between them. The germline CDR1 and CDR2 sequences are LGHNA and YSLEER.

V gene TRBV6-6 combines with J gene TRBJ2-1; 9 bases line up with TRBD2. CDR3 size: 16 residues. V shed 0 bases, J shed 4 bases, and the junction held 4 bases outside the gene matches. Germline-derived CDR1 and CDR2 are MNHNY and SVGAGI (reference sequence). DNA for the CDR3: TGTGCCAGCAGTTACTCGGGGCTAGCGGGGTACAATGAGCAGTTCTTC. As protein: CASSYSGLAGYNEQFF.

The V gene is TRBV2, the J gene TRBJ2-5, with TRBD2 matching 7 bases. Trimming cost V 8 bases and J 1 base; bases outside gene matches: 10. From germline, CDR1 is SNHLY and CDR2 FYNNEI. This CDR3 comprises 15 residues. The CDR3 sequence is CASVKLSGTQETQYF. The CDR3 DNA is TGTGCCAGCGTCAAGTTAAGCGGGACCCAAGAGACCCAGTACTTC.

In DNA form, the CDR3 reads TGTGCCAGCAGCTTAGGGGGACAAATTAGGAGTGAGACCCAGTACTTC. It codes for CASSLGGQIRSETQYF. The chain is built from TRBV7-2 and TRBJ2-5; D possibly corresponds to TRBD1 (6 bases). Germline CDR1 reads SGHTA; CDR2 reads FQGNSA. This CDR3 is 16 amino acids long. The germline V and J ends were trimmed by 1 base and 5 bases, with 17 bases remaining between them.

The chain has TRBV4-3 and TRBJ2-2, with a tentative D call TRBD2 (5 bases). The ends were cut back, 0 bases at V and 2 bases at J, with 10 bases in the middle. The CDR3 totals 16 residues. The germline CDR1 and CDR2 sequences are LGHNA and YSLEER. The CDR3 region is CASSQEPGSNTGELFF. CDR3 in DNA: TGCGCCAGCAGCCAAGAACCGGGAAGCAACACCGGGGAGCTGTTTTTT.

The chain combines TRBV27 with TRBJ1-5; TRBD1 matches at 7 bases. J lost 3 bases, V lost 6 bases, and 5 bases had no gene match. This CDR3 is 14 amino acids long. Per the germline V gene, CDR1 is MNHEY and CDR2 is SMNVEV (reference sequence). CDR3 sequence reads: CASSPQGFNQPQHF. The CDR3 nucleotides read TGTGCCAGCAGCCCACAGGGGTTCAATCAGCCCCAGCATTTT.

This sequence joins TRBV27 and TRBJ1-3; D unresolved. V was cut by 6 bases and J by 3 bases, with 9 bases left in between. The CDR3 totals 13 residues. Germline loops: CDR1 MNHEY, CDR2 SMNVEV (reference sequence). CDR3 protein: CASSLRYGNTIYF. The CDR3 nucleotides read TGTGCCAGCAGCCTTCGCTATGGAAACACCATATATTTT.

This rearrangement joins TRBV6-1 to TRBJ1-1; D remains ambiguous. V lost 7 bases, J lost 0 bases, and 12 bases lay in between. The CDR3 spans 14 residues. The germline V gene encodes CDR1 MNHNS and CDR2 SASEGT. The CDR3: CASMRNSLNTEAFF. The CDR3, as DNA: TGTGCCAGCATGCGTAACAGTTTGAACACTGAAGCTTTCTTT.

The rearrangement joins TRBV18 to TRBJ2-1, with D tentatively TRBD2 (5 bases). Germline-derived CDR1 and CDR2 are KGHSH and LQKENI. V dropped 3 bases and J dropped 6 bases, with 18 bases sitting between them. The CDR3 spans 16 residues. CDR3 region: CASSPEAQTVRNEQFF. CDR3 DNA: TGTGCCAGCTCACCGGAGGCGCAAACCGTACGCAATGAGCAGTTCTTC.

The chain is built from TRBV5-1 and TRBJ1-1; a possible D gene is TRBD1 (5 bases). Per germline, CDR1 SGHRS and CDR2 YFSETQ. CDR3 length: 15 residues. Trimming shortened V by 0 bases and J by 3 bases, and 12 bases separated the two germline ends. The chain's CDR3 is CASSLAGRVDTEAFF. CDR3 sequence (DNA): TGCGCCAGCAGCTTGGCAGGGCGCGTGGACACTGAAGCTTTCTTT.

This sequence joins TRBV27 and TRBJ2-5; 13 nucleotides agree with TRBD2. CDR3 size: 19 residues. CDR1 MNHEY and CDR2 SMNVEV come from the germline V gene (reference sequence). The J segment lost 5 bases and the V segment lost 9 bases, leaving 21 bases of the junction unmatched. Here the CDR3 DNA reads TGTGCCAGGCCTCAATTAAGCGGCGGACTAGCGGGAGTCAGCGAGACCCAGTACTTC. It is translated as CARPQLSGGLAGVSETQYF.

The CDR3 region has the DNA TGTGCCAGCACCCGAACTTCCGGGGGGTCGACGCAGTATTTT. As protein: CASTRTSGGSTQYF. The chain couples TRBV9 to TRBJ2-3, with 7 bases that match TRBD2. Germline CDR1 is SGDLS and CDR2 is YYNGEE. V gave up 6 bases and J gave up 9 bases; unmatched junction bases: 13. The CDR3 consists of 14 residues.

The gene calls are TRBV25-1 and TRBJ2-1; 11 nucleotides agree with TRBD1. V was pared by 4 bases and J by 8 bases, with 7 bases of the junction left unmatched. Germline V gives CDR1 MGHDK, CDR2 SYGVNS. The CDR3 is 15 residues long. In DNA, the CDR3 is TGTGCCAGCAGTGGGGACAGGGGGTATTGGCATGAGCAGTTCTTC. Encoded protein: CASSGDRGYWHEQFF.

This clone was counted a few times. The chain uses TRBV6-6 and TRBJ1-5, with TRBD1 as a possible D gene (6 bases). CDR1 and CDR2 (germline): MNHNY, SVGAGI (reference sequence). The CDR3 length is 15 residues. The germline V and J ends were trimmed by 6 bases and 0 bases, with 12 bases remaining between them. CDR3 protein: CASSAGQNSNQPQHF. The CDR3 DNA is TGTGCCAGCAGCGCCGGACAGAATAGCAATCAGCCCCAGCATTTT.

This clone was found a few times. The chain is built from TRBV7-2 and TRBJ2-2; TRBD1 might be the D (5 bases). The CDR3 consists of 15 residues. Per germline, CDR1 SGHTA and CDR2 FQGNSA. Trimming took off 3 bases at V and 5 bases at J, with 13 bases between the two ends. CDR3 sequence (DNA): TGTGCCAGCAGCTTGTACCAGGGTTATACCGGGGAGCTGTTTTTT. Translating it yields CASSLYQGYTGELFF.

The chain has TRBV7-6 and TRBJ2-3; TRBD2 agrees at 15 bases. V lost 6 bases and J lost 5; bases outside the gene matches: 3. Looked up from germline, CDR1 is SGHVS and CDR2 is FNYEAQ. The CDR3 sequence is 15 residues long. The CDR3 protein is CASSWTSGRVDTQYF. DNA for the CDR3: TGTGCCAGCAGTTGGACTAGCGGGAGGGTAGATACGCAGTATTTT.

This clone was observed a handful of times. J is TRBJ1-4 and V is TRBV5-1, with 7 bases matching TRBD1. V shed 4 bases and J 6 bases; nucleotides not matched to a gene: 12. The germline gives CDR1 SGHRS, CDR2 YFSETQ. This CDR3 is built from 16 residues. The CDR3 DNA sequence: TGCGCCAGCAGCAGGGGGAGAAGGGACAGCGATGAAAAACTGTTTTTT. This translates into CASSRGRRDSDEKLFF.

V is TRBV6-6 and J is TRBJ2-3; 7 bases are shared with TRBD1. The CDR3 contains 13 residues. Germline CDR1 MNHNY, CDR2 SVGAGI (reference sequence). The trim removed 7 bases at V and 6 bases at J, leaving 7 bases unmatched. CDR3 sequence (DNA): TGTGCCAGCAAACAGGGGCTTGGGGATACGCAGTATTTT. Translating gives CASKQGLGDTQYF.

The DNA for the CDR3 is TGTGCCAGCAGCTTAGTACAGGGCTCCTACGAGCAGTACTTC. Translating it yields CASSLVQGSYEQYF. This sequence joins TRBV7-2 and TRBJ2-7; tentative D call: TRBD1 (6 bases). The CDR3 is made up of 14 amino acids. Germline V gene lookup returns CDR1 SGHTA and CDR2 FQGNSA. Trimming cost V 1 base and J 0 bases, with 7 bases left between them.

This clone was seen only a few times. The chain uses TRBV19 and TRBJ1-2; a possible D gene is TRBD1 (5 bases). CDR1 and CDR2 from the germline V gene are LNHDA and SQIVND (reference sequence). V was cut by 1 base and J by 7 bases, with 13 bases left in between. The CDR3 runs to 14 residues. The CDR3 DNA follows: TGTGCCAGTAGTATAGGGCAGGGAATCGGTGGCTACACCTTC. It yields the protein CASSIGQGIGGYTF.